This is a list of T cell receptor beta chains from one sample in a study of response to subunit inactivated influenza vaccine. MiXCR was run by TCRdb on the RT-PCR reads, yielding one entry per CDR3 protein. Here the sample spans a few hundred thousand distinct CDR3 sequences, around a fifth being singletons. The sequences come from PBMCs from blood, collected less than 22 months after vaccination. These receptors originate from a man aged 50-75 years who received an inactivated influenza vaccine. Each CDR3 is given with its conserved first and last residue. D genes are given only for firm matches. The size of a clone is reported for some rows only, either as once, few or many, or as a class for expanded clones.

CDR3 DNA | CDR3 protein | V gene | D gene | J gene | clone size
TGTGCCAGCAGTTCTCAGGGGGCAGGGCAGGAGACCCAGTACTTC | CASSSQGAGQETQYF | TRBV12-3/TRBV12-4 | TRBD1 | TRBJ2-5 | few
TGTGCCAGCAGCACCTATCCGCCCAGAATGAACACTGAAGCTTTCTTT | CASSTYPPRMNTEAFF | TRBV7-1 | . | TRBJ1-1 | .
TGTGCCATCAATTTAAGACAGGGGGCGGACGGCTACACCTTC | CAINLRQGADGYTF | TRBV10-3 | TRBD1 | TRBJ1-2 | .
TGTGCCAGCAGTTACCTCGGACAGTCCGTCCACGAGCAGTACTTC | CASSYLGQSVHEQYF | TRBV6-2/TRBV6-3 | . | TRBJ2-7 | .
TGCAGTGTCCCCCCGACAGGAGACAATGAGCAGTTCTTC | CSVPPTGDNEQFF | TRBV20-1 | . | TRBJ2-1 | .
TGTGCCATCAGTGAGTCGCCATTCCTAGGGCGGTTGGACTATGGCTACACCTTC | CAISESPFLGRLDYGYTF | TRBV10-3 | . | TRBJ1-2 | many
TGTGCCAGCAGTTACCGGACGGGCCATTCACCCCTCCACTTT | CASSYRTGHSPLHF | TRBV6-5 | . | TRBJ1-6 | many
TGCGCCAGCAGCCAAGATTGGTCCAGGCTTGAAAAACTGTTTTTT | CASSQDWSRLEKLFF | TRBV4-3 | . | TRBJ1-4 | few
TGTGCCAGCAGCATAGGGACAACGGATGAGCAGTTCTTC | CASSIGTTDEQFF | TRBV5-6 | . | TRBJ2-1 | .
TGTGCCTGGAGTTTTAAGGGGATGAACACTGAAGCTTTCTTT | CAWSFKGMNTEAFF | TRBV30 | . | TRBJ1-1 | few
TGTGCCAGCTCACACCGGGACAAGGGAAACATTCAGTACTTC | CASSHRDKGNIQYF | TRBV18 | . | TRBJ2-4 | .
TGCGCCAGCAGCCAAGCCCCAGGGGTTTCACCCCTCCACTTT | CASSQAPGVSPLHF | TRBV4-1 | . | TRBJ1-6 | .
TGCGCCAGCAGCTTGGCAGGAAATCCAATGAACACTGAAGCTTTCTTT | CASSLAGNPMNTEAFF | TRBV5-1 | . | TRBJ1-1 | .
TGCAGTGCTAGTCGAGGGGGCCCAGATACGCAGTATTTT | CSASRGGPDTQYF | TRBV20-1 | TRBD1 | TRBJ2-3 | .
TGCGCCAGCAGCGCCGGGACAGCGAACACCGGGGAGCTGTTTTTT | CASSAGTANTGELFF | TRBV10-1 | TRBD1 | TRBJ2-2 | few
TGTGCCAGCAGTTTATCCGTCGGGGGTGTCAATGAGCAGTTCTTC | CASSLSVGGVNEQFF | TRBV27 | . | TRBJ2-1 | .
TGTGCCACCAGCAGAGGTGCGGGATTCTTCAGCTCCTACGAGCAGTACTTC | CATSRGAGFFSSYEQYF | TRBV15 | . | TRBJ2-7 | few
TGTGCCAGCAGCTTGATGGGGGACAGAAACACCATATATTTT | CASSLMGDRNTIYF | TRBV7-6 | . | TRBJ1-3 | few
TGTGCCAGCAGACCACCAGGTGGCTACACCTTC | CASRPPGGYTF | TRBV7-9 | . | TRBJ1-2 | .
TGTGCCACCAACGACCGGCCCAATGCGCAGTATTTT | CATNDRPNAQYF | TRBV12-3/TRBV12-4 | . | TRBJ2-3 | few
TGCGCCAGCAGCTTGGGGGGGACAGGACCCGAGACCCAGTACTTC | CASSLGGTGPETQYF | TRBV5-1 | TRBD1 | TRBJ2-5 | .
TGTGCCAGCAGGCGGGCCGGCACTGAAGCTTTCTTT | CASRRAGTEAFF | TRBV7-9 | . | TRBJ1-1 | many
TGTGCCATCAGTGAGTACTCCATGGAGACTACCGGGGAGCTGTTTTTT | CAISEYSMETTGELFF | TRBV10-3 | . | TRBJ2-2 | many
TGTGCCAGCAGCGCAAGACAGGGGAGGGGAGAGACCCAGTACTTC | CASSARQGRGETQYF | TRBV28 | . | TRBJ2-5 | .
TGTGCCAGCTCTTCTAGCGGGAGGGAGACCCAGTACTTC | CASSSSGRETQYF | TRBV3-1 | TRBD2 | TRBJ2-5 | .
TGTGCCAGCAGCCAAGGGACAGGCATGAACACTGAAGCTTTCTTT | CASSQGTGMNTEAFF | TRBV3-1 | TRBD1 | TRBJ1-1 | .
TGCAGTGCTCTGGAACATACGCAGTATTTT | CSALEHTQYF | TRBV20-1 | . | TRBJ2-3 | few
TGCGCCAGCAGCCATCGTCTAACAGGTGGTTCGAACACTGAAGCTTTCTTT | CASSHRLTGGSNTEAFF | TRBV4-3 | . | TRBJ1-1 | few
TGTGCCAGCAGGGGGGACTATCCCAAGGATGAGCAGTTCTTC | CASRGDYPKDEQFF | TRBV7-9 | TRBD2 | TRBJ2-1 | .
TGCGCCAGCACCTCCGCGGGAACTAATGAGCAGTTCTTC | CASTSAGTNEQFF | TRBV4-1 | . | TRBJ2-1 | .
TGTGCCAGCTCGGGTAGGGAAGGAGGAAATTCACCCCTCCACTTT | CASSGREGGNSPLHF | TRBV9 | . | TRBJ1-6 | .
TGCGCCAGCAGCCCCGCGGGACAGGGGCTCTATGGCTACACCTTC | CASSPAGQGLYGYTF | TRBV5-1 | TRBD1 | TRBJ1-2 | .
TGTGCCAGCAGCTTAGTTGGGGTGGTGGGGGAGACCCAGTACTTC | CASSLVGVVGETQYF | TRBV7-8 | . | TRBJ2-5 | .
TGTGCCAGCAGCCAAGTCCGACAGGGTGGGGTAGCTTTCTTT | CASSQVRQGGVAFF | TRBV3-1 | TRBD1 | TRBJ1-1 | .
TGTGCCAGCAGTTTTCGGGAGGGCCGCGGAATCGGGGAGCTGTTTTTT | CASSFREGRGIGELFF | TRBV28 | TRBD2 | TRBJ2-2 | .
TGCAGCGTTCGGGGGCTGAACACTGAAGCTTTCTTT | CSVRGLNTEAFF | TRBV29-1 | . | TRBJ1-1 | many
TGTGCCAGCAGTTTGTTAGGGTACGCCAAAAACATTCAGTACTTC | CASSLLGYAKNIQYF | TRBV12-3/TRBV12-4 | . | TRBJ2-4 | few
TGCGCCAGCAGCCAAGAAGCGGCGGGGCTAGAGACCCAGTACTTC | CASSQEAAGLETQYF | TRBV4-1 | . | TRBJ2-5 | .
TGTGCCAGCAGCTTAGTATTCCCGGGACCAGGGGACGGCTACACCTTC | CASSLVFPGPGDGYTF | TRBV7-9 | . | TRBJ1-2 | .
TGCAGCGTTGGAAGAAGCGGGGGGTCTACAGATACGCAGTATTTT | CSVGRSGGSTDTQYF | TRBV29-1 | TRBD2 | TRBJ2-3 | .
TGCAGTGCTAGAGATCCGGGACTAGTATTCGAGCAGTACTTC | CSARDPGLVFEQYF | TRBV20-1 | TRBD2 | TRBJ2-7 | .
TGTGCCAGCAGCCAAAGCGGGGGCGAAGAGACCCAGTACTTC | CASSQSGGEETQYF | TRBV3-1 | TRBD2 | TRBJ2-5 | .
TGTGCCATCAGGGGGGGCGTTTTACAAACCGGGGAGCTGTTTTTT | CAIRGGVLQTGELFF | TRBV10-3 | . | TRBJ2-2 | .
TGTGCCACCAGTGATTTAGGGAAGGGGGCAGACACTGAAGCTTTCTTT | CATSDLGKGADTEAFF | TRBV24-1 | TRBD1 | TRBJ1-1 | .
TGTGCCATCAGTACAGGGGGAAGGGGTCAGCCCCAGCATTTT | CAISTGGRGQPQHF | TRBV10-3 | TRBD1 | TRBJ1-5 | many
TGCAGTGCAAGGGACCTATGGGGGAATCAGCCCCAGCATTTT | CSARDLWGNQPQHF | TRBV20-1 | . | TRBJ1-5 | few
TGTGCCAGCAGTTACTCGATACAGGGGAGCTCCTACAATGAGCAGTTCTTC | CASSYSIQGSSYNEQFF | TRBV6-5 | TRBD1 | TRBJ2-1 | .
TGTGCCAGCAGTCCCCGAGCGGGACATCTGAACACTGAAGCTTTCTTT | CASSPRAGHLNTEAFF | TRBV12-3/TRBV12-4 | . | TRBJ1-1 | few
TGTGCCAGCAGCTTAAGCGGGGGGCAGCCCCAGCATTTT | CASSLSGGQPQHF | TRBV5-6 | . | TRBJ1-5 | .